What follows are 11 T cell receptor beta chains derived from one specimen sequenced in a study of cytomegalovirus exposure and HLA in healthy donors. Primers included in the PCR were 60 Vbeta and 13 Jbeta primers. Data came from immunoSEQ multiplex PCR; TCRdb stores just in-frame clones and leaves some out. The sample shows approximately 97,000 clones, roughly 85% of them seen only once. The sequencing input was PBMCs. These receptors came from a man in his forties in good health and CMV-seronegative.

The J gene is TRBJ2-3, the V gene TRBV6-5, with D possibly TRBD2 on 5 matching bases. V lost 8 bases and J 3 bases, leaving 6 bases between the germline ends. From germline, CDR1 is MNHEY and CDR2 SVGAGI. This CDR3 is built from 11 residues. CDR3 bases: TGTGCCAGCCGGAGGACAGATACGCAGTATTTT. This encodes CASRRTDTQYF.

V and J are TRBV6-5 and TRBJ1-2; 10 bases are a match to TRBD1. Germline values: CDR1 MNHEY, CDR2 SVGAGI. V trimming: 4 bases; J trimming: 3 bases; junction bases outside the gene matches: 5. The CDR3 has 15 amino acids. The CDR3 bases are TGTGCCAGCAGTTCCTCGACAGGGGGCTACTATGGCTACACCTTC. This codes for CASSSSTGGYYGYTF.

The chain couples TRBV5-1 to TRBJ2-1; TRBD1 is a possible D gene (6 bases). V dropped 5 bases and J dropped 2 bases, with 17 bases sitting between them. CDR1 is SGHRS, CDR2 YFSETQ, per germline. CDR3 length: 16 residues. The CDR3 sequence: CASSWGSDRPYNEQFF. The DNA for the CDR3 is TGCGCCAGCAGTTGGGGATCGGACAGACCCTACAATGAGCAGTTCTTC. Using reference TRBV5-1 and TRBJ2-1 for the parts outside the CDR3, the full variable domain is KAGVTQTPRYLIKTRGQQVTLSCSPISGHRSVSWYQQTPGQGLQFLFEYFSETQRNKGNFPGRFSGRQFSNSRSEMNVSTLELGDSALYLCASSWGSDRPYNEQFFGPGTRLTVL.

The chain carries TRBV6-6 and TRBJ2-5; possibly TRBD1 for D (6 bases). The V end lost 8 bases, the J end lost 5 bases, and 15 bases lay between the germline ends. The CDR3 sequence is 13 residues long. CDR1 and CDR2 (germline): MNHNY, SVGAGI (reference sequence). The CDR3 region is CASAGQHDETQYF. CDR3 nucleotides: TGTGCCAGCGCTGGACAGCACGACGAGACCCAGTACTTC.

The gene calls are TRBV7-8 and TRBJ2-3; no reliable D call. This CDR3 region has 15 residues. Trimming stripped 0 bases from V and 2 bases from J, with 9 bases between. CDR1 and CDR2 from the germline V gene are SGHVS and FQNEAQ. In nucleotides, the CDR3 is TGTGCCAGCAGCTTAGCGTTGACACCCACAGATACGCAGTATTTT. Translated, it gives CASSLALTPTDTQYF.

The rearrangement joins TRBV2 to TRBJ1-2; the match to TRBD1 covers 7 bases. The germline CDR1 and CDR2 sequences are SNHLY and FYNNEI. The CDR3 sequence is 15 residues long. Germline trimming cut 9 bases from V and 0 bases from J; bases unmatched to any gene: 10. As DNA, the CDR3 is TGTGCCAGTTCCATCCAGGGACAGCCTAACTATGGCTACACCTTC. Translated: CASSIQGQPNYGYTF.

This chain joins TRBV19 and TRBJ1-1, with TRBD1 as a possible D gene (5 bases). In germline, CDR1 is LNHDA, CDR2 SQIVND (reference sequence). V was cut by 3 bases and J by 4 bases, with 21 bases left in between. The CDR3 spans 17 residues. The DNA of the CDR3 is TGTGCCAGTAGTATTATAGCCGCACAGGACCAGGGCACTGAAGCTTTCTTT. It codes for CASSIIAAQDQGTEAFF.

With regard to this clone: This CDR3 is also generated by other DNA sequences in the sample. The chain has TRBV5-1 and TRBJ1-1; TRBD1 might be the D (5 bases). Germline CDR1 reads SGHRS; CDR2 reads YFSETQ. CDR3 length: 13 residues. The V end was cut by 3 bases, the J end by 1 base, with 7 bases between. In nucleotides, the CDR3 is TGCGCCAGCAGCTCCCAGGGGAACACTGAAGCTTTCTTT. Its protein is CASSSQGNTEAFF.

This clone has just one count. This chain's CDR3 is CASSARGGGITDTQYF. CDR3 coding DNA: TGTGCCAGCAGCGCCAGAGGTGGGGGGATTACAGATACGCAGTATTTT. J is TRBJ2-3 and V is TRBV9; a possible D gene is TRBD2 (6 bases). The V end was cut by 3 bases, the J end by 3 bases, with 17 bases between. This CDR3 has 16 amino acids. Germline lookup yields CDR1 SGDLS and CDR2 YYNGEE.

A word on this clone: Within the sample, other DNA sequences also encode this same CDR3. The chain carries TRBV2 and TRBJ1-5, with D uncertain. Germline CDR1 is SNHLY and CDR2 is FYNNEI. The CDR3 runs 14 residues. Trimming shortened V by 4 bases and J by 4 bases, and 11 bases separated the two germline ends. CDR3 loop: CASSVEGGNQPQHF. The CDR3 nucleotides are TGTGCCAGCAGTGTGGAGGGCGGGAATCAGCCCCAGCATTTT.

The chain carries TRBV11-2 and TRBJ1-4, with 10 nucleotides matching TRBD1. V trimming: 5 bases; J trimming: 7 bases; junction bases outside the gene matches: 4. Germline CDR1 and CDR2: SGHAT and FQNNGV. CDR3 length: 14 residues. For the CDR3, the DNA is TGTGCCAGCAGCCTGGACAGGGGGAGTGAAAAACTGTTTTTT. It yields the protein CASSLDRGSEKLFF.